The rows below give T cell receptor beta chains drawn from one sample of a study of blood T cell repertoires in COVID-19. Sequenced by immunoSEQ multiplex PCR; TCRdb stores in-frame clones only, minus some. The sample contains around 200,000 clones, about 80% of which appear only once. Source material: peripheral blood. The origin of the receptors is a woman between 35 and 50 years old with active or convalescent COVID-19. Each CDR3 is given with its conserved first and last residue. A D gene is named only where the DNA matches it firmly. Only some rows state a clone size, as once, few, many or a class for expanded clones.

CASSFAGGSGEQYF	TGTGCCAGCAGCTTTGCAGGGGGCTCGGGAGAGCAGTACTTC	TRBV6-2/TRBV6-3	-	TRBJ2-7	TRBD1
CASSLQVDNQPQHF	TGTGCCAGCAGCTTACAGGTGGACAATCAGCCCCAGCATTTT	TRBV6-6	-	TRBJ1-5	-
CSVRQGDQPQHF	TGCAGCGTTCGACAGGGAGATCAGCCCCAGCATTTT	TRBV29-1	once	TRBJ1-5	TRBD1
CASSISAGNYEQYF	TGTGCCAGTAGTATATCGGCAGGGAACTACGAGCAGTACTTC	TRBV19	few	TRBJ2-7	-
CASSLGTGGRAGYGYTF	TGTGCCAGCAGCCTCGGGACAGGGGGGCGGGCCGGCTATGGCTACACCTTC	TRBV7-8	-	TRBJ1-2	TRBD1
CASTLAVQNTEAFF	TGTGCCAGTACCCTGGCAGTTCAGAACACTGAAGCTTTCTTT	TRBV19	-	TRBJ1-1	-
CASSELGSSYNSPLHF	TGTGCCAGCAGTGAATTGGGGAGCTCCTATAATTCACCCCTCCACTTT	TRBV2	-	TRBJ1-6	-
CASSPRDLDSPLHF	TGTGCCAGCAGCCCGCGGGACCTCGATTCACCCCTCCACTTT	TRBV9	-	TRBJ1-6	-
CATSSQGQDTQYF	TGTGCCACCAGTAGCCAGGGCCAAGATACGCAGTATTTT	TRBV24-1	once	TRBJ2-3	-
CASRTAQEYGYTF	TGTGCCAGCCGGACAGCCCAGGAATATGGCTACACCTTC	TRBV27	-	TRBJ1-2	-
CAWSLRDLQPQHF	TGTGCCTGGAGTCTCAGGGATTTACAGCCCCAGCATTTT	TRBV30	-	TRBJ1-5	-
CASAPAGARNQPQHF	TGTGCCAGCGCGCCGGCGGGGGCGCGAAATCAGCCCCAGCATTTT	TRBV27	-	TRBJ1-5	-
CASVGARGNQPQHF	TGTGCCAGCGTGGGGGCCAGGGGCAATCAGCCCCAGCATTTT	TRBV2	-	TRBJ1-5	-
CASSLEFWGRELSNQPQHF	TGTGCTAGCAGCTTAGAGTTCTGGGGGAGGGAATTAAGCAATCAGCCCCAGCATTTT	TRBV7-7	few	TRBJ1-5	-
CASRYKDPGEAFF	TGTGCCAGCAGGTACAAAGATCCGGGTGAAGCTTTCTTT	TRBV6-2/TRBV6-3	once	TRBJ1-1	-
CSVIDRANGYTF	TGCAGCGTTATTGACAGGGCAAATGGCTACACCTTC	TRBV29-1	-	TRBJ1-2	TRBD1
CASSFVAGGGTDTQYF	TGTGCCAGCAGCTTCGTAGCGGGAGGCGGCACAGATACGCAGTATTTT	TRBV7-9	-	TRBJ2-3	TRBD2
CATQQSRNRGYTF	TGTGCCACCCAGCAGAGCAGGAACCGTGGCTACACCTTC	TRBV15	-	TRBJ1-2	-
CASSQVGTTDNEQFF	TGCGCCAGCAGCCAAGTGGGGACAACGGACAATGAGCAGTTCTTC	TRBV4-1	once	TRBJ2-1	-
CASSRDRQSYEQYF	TGTGCCAGTAGTAGGGACAGGCAATCCTACGAGCAGTACTTC	TRBV19	-	TRBJ2-7	TRBD1
CASSRTGNTQYF	TGTGCCAGCAGTAGGACTGGGAATACGCAGTATTTT	TRBV6-5	-	TRBJ2-3	-
CAISVDRNYEQYF	TGTGCCATCAGTGTCGACAGAAACTACGAGCAGTACTTC	TRBV10-3	-	TRBJ2-7	-
CASSTTGGGIGTQYF	TGTGCCAGCAGCACGACAGGGGGTGGTATTGGTACGCAGTATTTT	TRBV7-3	-	TRBJ2-3	TRBD1
CAWSRRGNQPQHF	TGTGCCTGGAGCCGCAGGGGAAATCAGCCCCAGCATTTT	TRBV30	-	TRBJ1-5	-
CASSLGTGTNTEAFF	TGTGCCAGCAGCCTGGGGACAGGGACAAACACTGAAGCTTTCTTT	TRBV7-9	-	TRBJ1-1	TRBD1
CASQASGGGQETQYF	TGCGCCAGCCAGGCTAGCGGGGGGGGCCAAGAGACCCAGTACTTC	TRBV10-2	-	TRBJ2-5	TRBD2
CASSQEGTDNSPLHF	TGCGCCAGCAGCCAAGAAGGGACAGATAATTCACCCCTCCACTTT	TRBV4-3	-	TRBJ1-6	TRBD1
CATSREPGDVNYGYTF	TGTGCCACCAGCAGGGAACCAGGTGACGTTAACTATGGCTACACCTTC	TRBV15	-	TRBJ1-2	-
CATSRDNRENTEAFF	TGTGCCACCAGCAGAGATAACAGGGAGAACACTGAAGCTTTCTTT	TRBV15	-	TRBJ1-1	-
CASSPESGANYGYTF	TGCGCCAGCAGCCCGGAAAGCGGGGCTAACTATGGCTACACCTTC	TRBV5-1	-	TRBJ1-2	-
CASSLVGVVNYGYTF	TGTGCCAGCAGCTTGGTCGGGGTCGTTAACTATGGCTACACCTTC	TRBV5-6	-	TRBJ1-2	-
CASNRDTYNEQFF	TGTGCCAGCAACCGGGACACGTACAATGAGCAGTTCTTC	TRBV12-3/TRBV12-4	-	TRBJ2-1	-
CASSQDWSPLYTEAFF	TGCGCCAGCAGCCAAGATTGGAGTCCCCTATACACTGAAGCTTTCTTT	TRBV4-3	-	TRBJ1-1	-
CASSPNTGATEAFF	TGTGCCAGCAGCCCAAATACAGGGGCCACTGAAGCTTTCTTT	TRBV7-3	once	TRBJ1-1	TRBD1
CSARGAGQYF	TGCAGTGCTAGAGGGGCGGGGCAGTATTTT	TRBV20-1	-	TRBJ2-3	-
CASSSTQKSGFSYEQYF	TGCGCCAGCAGCTCAACCCAGAAAAGCGGTTTCTCCTACGAGCAGTACTTC	TRBV5-1	-	TRBJ2-7	-
CASSLTGGSEAFF	TGTGCCAGCAGCTTGACAGGGGGCTCTGAAGCTTTCTTT	TRBV11-2	few	TRBJ1-1	TRBD1
CASFYGLYTEAFF	TGTGCCAGCTTTTACGGGTTATACACTGAAGCTTTCTTT	TRBV28	-	TRBJ1-1	-
CACSTADRGWNQPQHF	TGTGCCTGTTCAACCGCAGACAGGGGTTGGAATCAGCCCCAGCATTTT	TRBV30	-	TRBJ1-5	TRBD1
CSVVAGGIRYFTEAFF	TGCAGCGTTGTGGCAGGGGGGATTAGGTATTTTACTGAAGCTTTCTTT	TRBV29-1	-	TRBJ1-1	TRBD1
CASGGLAAYNEQFF	TGTGCCAGCGGAGGACTAGCGGCTTACAATGAGCAGTTCTTC	TRBV21-1	-	TRBJ2-1	-
CASSGQGAREKLFF	TGTGCCAGCAGTGGACAGGGGGCACGCGAAAAACTGTTTTTT	TRBV2	once	TRBJ1-4	TRBD1
CASSVTEYYNEQFF	TGTGCCAGCAGTGTGACAGAATATTACAATGAGCAGTTCTTC	TRBV2	-	TRBJ2-1	-
CATSREGGYNSPLHF	TGTGCCACCAGCAGAGAGGGGGGATATAATTCACCCCTCCACTTT	TRBV15	-	TRBJ1-6	-
CASSGIGEAKPQHF	TGTGCCAGCAGTGGGATTGGGGAGGCTAAGCCCCAGCATTTT	TRBV27	-	TRBJ1-5	-
CASIRTGRWRNTEAFF	TGTGCCAGCATCAGGACAGGCCGATGGAGGAACACTGAAGCTTTCTTT	TRBV27	few	TRBJ1-1	TRBD1
CAWSLTTSGQETQYF	TGTGCCTGGAGTTTGACCACTAGCGGCCAAGAGACCCAGTACTTC	TRBV30	-	TRBJ2-5	TRBD2
CASSQQGTGYTF	TGTGCCAGCAGCCAACAGGGGACTGGCTACACCTTC	TRBV6-6	-	TRBJ1-2	TRBD1